The clone carrying this T cell receptor beta chain was seen repeatedly, ten times or more. The data stem from a study of T-cell reconstitution after alpha-beta-depleted transplantation in children. The authors prepared the TCRbeta library with unique molecular identifiers. Via MiXCR, TCRdb re-called the PCR reads, giving one row per CDR3 protein. Among roughly 200,000 distinct CDR3 sequences listed, 6.5% to 7.5% were seen once. Germline-derived CDR1 and CDR2 are KGHDR and SFDVKD. Trimming took 1 base from V and 0 from J; bases not matched to a gene: 6. The CDR3 loop spans 19 amino acids. The sample in question was PBMCs from the stem cell graft donor, obtained from the stem cell graft. The receptor comes from a human donor who donated a stem cell graft to a child with Wiskott-Aldrich syndrome. The chain couples TRBV24-1 to TRBJ2-3, with 13 positions matching TRBD2. The CDR3 nucleotides read TGTGCCACCAGTGATTTCGGGACTAGCGGGAAAACTAGCACAGATACGCAGTATTTT. This codes for CATSDFGTSGKTSTDTQYF.